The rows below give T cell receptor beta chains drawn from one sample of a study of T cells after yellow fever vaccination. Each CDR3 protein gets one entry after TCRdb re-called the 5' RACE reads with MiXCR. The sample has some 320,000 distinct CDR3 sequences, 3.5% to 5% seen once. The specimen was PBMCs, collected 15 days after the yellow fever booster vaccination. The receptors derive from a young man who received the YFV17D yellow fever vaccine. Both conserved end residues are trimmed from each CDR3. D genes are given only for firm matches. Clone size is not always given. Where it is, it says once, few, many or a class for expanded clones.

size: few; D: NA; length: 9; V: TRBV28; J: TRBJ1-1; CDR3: ASRGPGAAF
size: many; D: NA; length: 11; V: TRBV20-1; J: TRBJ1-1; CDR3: SARGQMNTEAF
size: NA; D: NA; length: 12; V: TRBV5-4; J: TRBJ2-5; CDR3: ASSPELGQETQY
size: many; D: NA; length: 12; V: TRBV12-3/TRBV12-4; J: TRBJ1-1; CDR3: ASRVSGSNTEAF
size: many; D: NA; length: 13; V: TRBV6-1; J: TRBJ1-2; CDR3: ASSLNAVRGYGYT
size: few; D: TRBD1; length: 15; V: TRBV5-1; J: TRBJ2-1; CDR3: ASSARDRGGSYNEQF
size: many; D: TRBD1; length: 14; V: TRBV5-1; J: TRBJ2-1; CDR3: ASSLISGTGLGEQF
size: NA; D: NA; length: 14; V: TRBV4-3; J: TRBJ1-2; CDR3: ASSQDLSRGNYGYT
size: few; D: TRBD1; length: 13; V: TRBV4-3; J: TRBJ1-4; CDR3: ASSQRGTANEKLF
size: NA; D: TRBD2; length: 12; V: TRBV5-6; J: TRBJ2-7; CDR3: ASSLGLAGFEQY
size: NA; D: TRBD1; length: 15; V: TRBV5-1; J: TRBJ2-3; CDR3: ASSPGQLKSLRDTQY
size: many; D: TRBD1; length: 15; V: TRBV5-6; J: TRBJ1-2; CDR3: ASSLAGRRGFVYGYT
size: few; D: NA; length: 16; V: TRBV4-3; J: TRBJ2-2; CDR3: ASSQDGAGGDRTGELF
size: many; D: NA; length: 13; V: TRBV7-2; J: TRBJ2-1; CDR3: ASGVRLARVNEQF
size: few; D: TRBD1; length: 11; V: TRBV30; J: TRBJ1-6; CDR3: AWSAPQGAKYH
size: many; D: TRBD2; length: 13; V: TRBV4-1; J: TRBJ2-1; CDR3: ASSLRLAGHNEQF
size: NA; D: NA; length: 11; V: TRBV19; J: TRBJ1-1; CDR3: ASSVGPVTEAF
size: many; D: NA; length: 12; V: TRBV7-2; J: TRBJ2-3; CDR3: ASSPSGSTDTQY
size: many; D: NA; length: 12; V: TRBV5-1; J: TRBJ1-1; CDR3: ASSFGFGNTEAF
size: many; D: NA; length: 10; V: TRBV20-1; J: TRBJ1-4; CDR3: SAVRGGEKLF
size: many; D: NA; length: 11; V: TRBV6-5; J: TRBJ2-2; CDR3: ASTPVGPGELF
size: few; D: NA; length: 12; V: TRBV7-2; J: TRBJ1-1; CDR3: ASSEGTRNTEAF
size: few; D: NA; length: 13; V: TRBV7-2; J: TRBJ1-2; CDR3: ASSLRGGTNYGYT
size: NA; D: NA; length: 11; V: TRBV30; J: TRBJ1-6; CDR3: AWSVLEISPLH
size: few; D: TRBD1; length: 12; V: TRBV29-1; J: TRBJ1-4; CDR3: SVESDRANEKLF
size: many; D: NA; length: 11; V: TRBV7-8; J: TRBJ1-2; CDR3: ASSALTEYGYT
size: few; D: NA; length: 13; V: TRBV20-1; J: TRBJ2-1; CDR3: SARDRRGPGDEQF
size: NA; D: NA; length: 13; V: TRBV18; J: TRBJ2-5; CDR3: ASSPPLRGQETQY
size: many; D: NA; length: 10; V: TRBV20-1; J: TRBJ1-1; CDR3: SAWRGNTEAF
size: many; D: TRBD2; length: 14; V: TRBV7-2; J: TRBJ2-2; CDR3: ASSLGIAGLTGELF
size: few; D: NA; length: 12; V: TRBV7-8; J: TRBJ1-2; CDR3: ASSLVPRFYGYT
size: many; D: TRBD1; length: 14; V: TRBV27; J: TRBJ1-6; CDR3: ASSRRSGTGDSPLH
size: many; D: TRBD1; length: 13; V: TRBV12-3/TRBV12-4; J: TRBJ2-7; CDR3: ASADPRTGRYEQY
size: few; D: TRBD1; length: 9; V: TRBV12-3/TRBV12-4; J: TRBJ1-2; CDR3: ASSLGTDNT
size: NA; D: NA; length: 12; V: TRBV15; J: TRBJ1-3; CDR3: ATSRAVSGNTIY
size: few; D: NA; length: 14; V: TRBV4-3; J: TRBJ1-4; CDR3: ASSQDLGAGKGKLF
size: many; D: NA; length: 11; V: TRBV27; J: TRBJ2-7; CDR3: ASRPGYSYEQY